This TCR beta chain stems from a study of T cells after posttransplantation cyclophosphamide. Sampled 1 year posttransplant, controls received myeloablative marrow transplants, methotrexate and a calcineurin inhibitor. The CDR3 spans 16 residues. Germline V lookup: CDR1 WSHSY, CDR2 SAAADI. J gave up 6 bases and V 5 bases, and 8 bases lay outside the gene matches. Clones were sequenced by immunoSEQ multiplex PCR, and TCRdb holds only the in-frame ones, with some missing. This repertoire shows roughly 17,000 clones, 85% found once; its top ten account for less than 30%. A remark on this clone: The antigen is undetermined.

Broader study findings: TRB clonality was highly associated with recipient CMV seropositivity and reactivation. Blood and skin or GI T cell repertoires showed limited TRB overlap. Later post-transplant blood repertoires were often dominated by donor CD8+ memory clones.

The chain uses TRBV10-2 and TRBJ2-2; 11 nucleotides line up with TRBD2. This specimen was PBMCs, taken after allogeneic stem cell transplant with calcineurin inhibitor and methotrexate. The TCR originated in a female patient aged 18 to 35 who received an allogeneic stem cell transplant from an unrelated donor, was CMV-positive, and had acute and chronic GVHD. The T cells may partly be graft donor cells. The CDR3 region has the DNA TGCGCCAGCAGTTTATTTAGCGGGAGGGCCGCCGGGGAGCTGTTTTTT. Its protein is CASSLFSGRAAGELFF.